This TCR beta chain was profiled in a study of blood T cell repertoires in COVID-19. Data came from immunoSEQ multiplex PCR; TCRdb stores just in-frame clones and leaves some out. The table lists 320,000 or so clones, 75% to 90% of them singletons, with about 4.7% in the top ten. Sequenced sample: PBMCs or T cells enriched from blood (not recorded which). The source is a man aged 25-40 years who had recovered from COVID-19.

The CDR3: CASTPIDRVDEKLFF. DNA for the CDR3: TGTGCCAGCACCCCTATCGACAGGGTAGATGAAAAACTGTTTTTT. This rearrangement joins TRBV28 to TRBJ1-4, with TRBD1 matching over 7 bases. V lost 7 bases, J lost 6 bases, and 11 bases stayed unmatched. The germline gives CDR1 MDHEN, CDR2 SYDVKM. The CDR3 runs to 15 residues.